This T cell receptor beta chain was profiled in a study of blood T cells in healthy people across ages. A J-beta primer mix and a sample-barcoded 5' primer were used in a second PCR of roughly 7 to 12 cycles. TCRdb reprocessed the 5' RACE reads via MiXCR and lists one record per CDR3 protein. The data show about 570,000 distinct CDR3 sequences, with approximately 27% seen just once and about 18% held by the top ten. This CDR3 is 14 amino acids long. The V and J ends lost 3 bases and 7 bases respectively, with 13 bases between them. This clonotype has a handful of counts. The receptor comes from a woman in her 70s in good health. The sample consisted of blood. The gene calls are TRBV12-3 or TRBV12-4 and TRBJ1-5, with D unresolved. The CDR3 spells CASSFHMVVQPQHF. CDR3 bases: TGTGCCAGCAGTTTCCATATGGTTGTGCAGCCCCAGCATTTT.